Sequencing of this TCR beta chain was carried out in a study of CD8 T cells in ankylosing spondylitis. Study conclusions and caveats: A TCR beta motif of about 8 highly homologous variants appeared characteristic of ankylosing spondylitis blood.

This clonotype has ten or more counts. Its specificity is unknown. The CDR3 extends over 15 amino acids. V lost 1 base and J lost 3, with 12 bases in between. Each CDR3 protein is one row after TCRdb ran MiXCR on the 5' RACE reads. The sample includes about 750,000 distinct CDR3 sequences, 15% to 20% seen only once; the top ten take under 20%. The sample taken for sequencing was blood, either unsorted or a sorted T cell fraction (not recorded which). The sequence came from a male donor with ankylosing spondylitis. This chain links TRBV12-3 or TRBV12-4 with TRBJ2-5; D might be TRBD2 (5 bases). CDR3 sequence reads: CASSLGGPPKETQYF. The CDR3 nucleotides read TGTGCCAGCAGTTTAGGAGGGCCCCCCAAAGAGACCCAGTACTTC.